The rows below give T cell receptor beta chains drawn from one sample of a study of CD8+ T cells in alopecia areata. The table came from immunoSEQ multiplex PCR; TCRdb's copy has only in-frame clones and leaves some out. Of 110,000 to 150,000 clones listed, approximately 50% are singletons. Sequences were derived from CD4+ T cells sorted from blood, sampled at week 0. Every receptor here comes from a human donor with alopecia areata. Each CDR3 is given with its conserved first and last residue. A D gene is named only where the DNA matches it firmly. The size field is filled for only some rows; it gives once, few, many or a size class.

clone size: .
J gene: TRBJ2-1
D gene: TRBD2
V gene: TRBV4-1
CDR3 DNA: TGCGCCAGCAGCTCGCTAGCGGGAGTCTACAATGAGCAGTTCTTC
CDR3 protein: CASSSLAGVYNEQFF

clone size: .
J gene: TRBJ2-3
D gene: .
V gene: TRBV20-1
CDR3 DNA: TGCAGTGCTAATACAATTAATACGCAGTATTTT
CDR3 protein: CSANTINTQYF

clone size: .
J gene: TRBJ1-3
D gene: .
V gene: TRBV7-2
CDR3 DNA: TGTGCCAGCAGCCACACCTCCTCTAGAAACACCATATATTTT
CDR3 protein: CASSHTSSRNTIYF

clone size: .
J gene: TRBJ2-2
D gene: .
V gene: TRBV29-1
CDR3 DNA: TGCAGCGTTGCGGTTGGGGAGCTGTTTTTT
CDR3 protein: CSVAVGELFF

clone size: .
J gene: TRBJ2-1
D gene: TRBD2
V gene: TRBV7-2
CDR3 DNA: TGTGCCAGCAGCTTTAGCGGGAGAAGCTACAATGAGCAGTTCTTC
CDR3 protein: CASSFSGRSYNEQFF

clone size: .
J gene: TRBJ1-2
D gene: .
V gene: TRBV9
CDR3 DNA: TGTGCCAGCAGCGTAGCTGGGGGCTATGGCTACACCTTC
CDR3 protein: CASSVAGGYGYTF

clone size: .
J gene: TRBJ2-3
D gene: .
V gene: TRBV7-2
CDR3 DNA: TGTGCCAGCAGCTTAGATGGGGGTCTAGCTGGGGATACGCAGTATTTT
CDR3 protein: CASSLDGGLAGDTQYF

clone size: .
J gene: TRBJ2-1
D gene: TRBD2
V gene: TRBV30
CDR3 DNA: TGTGCCTGGAGTGGACTAGCGGGAGGAATTGAGCAGTTCTTC
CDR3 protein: CAWSGLAGGIEQFF

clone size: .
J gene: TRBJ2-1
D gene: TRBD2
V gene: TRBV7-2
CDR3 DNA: TGTGCCAGCAGCCGCCGGGGGGGTATAACTGAGCAGTTCTTC
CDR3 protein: CASSRRGGITEQFF

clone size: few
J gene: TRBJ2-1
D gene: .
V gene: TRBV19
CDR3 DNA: TGTGCCAGTAGTATAGATCACTGGGGTGAGCAGTTCTTC
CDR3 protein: CASSIDHWGEQFF

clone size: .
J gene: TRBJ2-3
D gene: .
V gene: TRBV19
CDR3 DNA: TGTGCCAGTAGGCAGGGAGGCGCAGATACGCAGTATTTT
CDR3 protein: CASRQGGADTQYF

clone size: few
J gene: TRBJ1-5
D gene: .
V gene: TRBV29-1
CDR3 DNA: TGCAGCGTAGGACGTGGGGGAAATCAGCCCCAGCATTTT
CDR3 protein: CSVGRGGNQPQHF

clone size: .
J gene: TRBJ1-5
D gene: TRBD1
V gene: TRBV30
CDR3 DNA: TGTGCCTGGAGTAACCGGGACAGGGTCAATCAGCCCCAGCATTTT
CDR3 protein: CAWSNRDRVNQPQHF

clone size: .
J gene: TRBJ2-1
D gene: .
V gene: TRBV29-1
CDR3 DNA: TGCAGCGTTGGGGAGGTGGCCTACAATGAGCAGTTCTTC
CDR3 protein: CSVGEVAYNEQFF

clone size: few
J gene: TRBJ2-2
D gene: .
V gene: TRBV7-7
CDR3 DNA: TGTGCCAGCAGCTCCTCCGGGACTCCCACCGGGGAGCTGTTTTTT
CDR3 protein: CASSSSGTPTGELFF

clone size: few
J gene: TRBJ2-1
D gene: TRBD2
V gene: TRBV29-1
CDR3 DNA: TGCAGCCCCCACGGGACTAGCGGGAGTAATGAGCAGTTCTTC
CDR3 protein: CSPHGTSGSNEQFF

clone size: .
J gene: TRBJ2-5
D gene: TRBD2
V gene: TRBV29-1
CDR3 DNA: TGCAGCGTTGAAGTGTGGGAAGGGAGGGGAGAGACCCAGTACTTC
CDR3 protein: CSVEVWEGRGETQYF

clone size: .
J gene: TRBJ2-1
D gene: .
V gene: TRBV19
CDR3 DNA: TGTGCCAGTAGGAGGACACGAAACGGGGGCGAGCAGTTCTTC
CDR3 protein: CASRRTRNGGEQFF

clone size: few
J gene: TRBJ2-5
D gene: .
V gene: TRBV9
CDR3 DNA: TGTGCCAGCAGCGTAGGTCAACTCCCCGGAGAGACCCAGTACTTC
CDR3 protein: CASSVGQLPGETQYF

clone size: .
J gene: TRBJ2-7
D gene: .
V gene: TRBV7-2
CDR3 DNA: TGTGCCAGCAGCTTAGATAGGACTACCTACGAGCAGTACTTC
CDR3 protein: CASSLDRTTYEQYF

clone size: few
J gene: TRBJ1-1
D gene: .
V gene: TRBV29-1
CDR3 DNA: TGCAGCGTGCACGGGAACACTGAAGCTTTCTTT
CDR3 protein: CSVHGNTEAFF

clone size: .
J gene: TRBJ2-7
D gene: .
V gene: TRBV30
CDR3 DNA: TGTGCCTGGAGCGGGACCTACGAGCAGTACTTC
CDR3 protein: CAWSGTYEQYF

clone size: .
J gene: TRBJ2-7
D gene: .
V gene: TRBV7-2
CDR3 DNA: TGTGCCAGCAGCTTAGATCTCGCCACCGAGCAGTACTTC
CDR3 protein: CASSLDLATEQYF

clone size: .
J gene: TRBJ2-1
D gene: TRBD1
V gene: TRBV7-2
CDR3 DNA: TGTGCCAGCAGCCAATACCGGGACAGGGGTAACAATGAGCAGTTCTTC
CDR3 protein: CASSQYRDRGNNEQFF

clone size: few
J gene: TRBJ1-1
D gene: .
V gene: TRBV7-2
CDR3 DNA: TGTGCCAGCCGGCTTCTGGGGGCTAACACTGAAGCTTTCTTT
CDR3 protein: CASRLLGANTEAFF

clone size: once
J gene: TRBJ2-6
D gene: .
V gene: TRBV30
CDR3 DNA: TGTGCCTGGGGGGAAGGGGCTCCTGGGGCCAACGTCCTGACTTTC
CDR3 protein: CAWGEGAPGANVLTF

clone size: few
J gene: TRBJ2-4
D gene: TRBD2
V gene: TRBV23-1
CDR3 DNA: TGCGCCAGCAGTCGGAGACTAGCGGGAGAAGCCAAAAACATTCAGTACTTC
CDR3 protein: CASSRRLAGEAKNIQYF

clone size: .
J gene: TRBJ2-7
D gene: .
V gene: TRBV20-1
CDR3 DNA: TGCAGCGGGTTGGGGTCCTACGAGCAGTACTTC
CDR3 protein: CSGLGSYEQYF

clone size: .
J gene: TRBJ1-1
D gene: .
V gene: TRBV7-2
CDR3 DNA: TGTGCCAGCAGCTCCGTTTTGAGGCTGGGCACTGAAGCTTTCTTT
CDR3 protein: CASSSVLRLGTEAFF

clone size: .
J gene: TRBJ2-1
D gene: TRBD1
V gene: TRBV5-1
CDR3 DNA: TGCGCCAGCAGCTTGGTTGGGACAGGGGCCTACTACAATGAGCAGTTCTTC
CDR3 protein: CASSLVGTGAYYNEQFF

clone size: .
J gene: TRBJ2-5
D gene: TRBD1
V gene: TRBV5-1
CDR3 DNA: TGCGCCAGCAGCCACTACAGCAGGGGGATTGGGGAGACCCAGTACTTC
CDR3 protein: CASSHYSRGIGETQYF

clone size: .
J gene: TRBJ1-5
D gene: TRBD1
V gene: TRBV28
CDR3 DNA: TGTGCCAGCAGGGGACAGGGTGGTCAGCCCCAGCATTTT
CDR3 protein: CASRGQGGQPQHF

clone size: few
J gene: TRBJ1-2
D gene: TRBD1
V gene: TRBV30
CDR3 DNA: TGTGCCTGGAGTGTTGGGGACAGCTACTATGGCTACACCTTC
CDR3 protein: CAWSVGDSYYGYTF

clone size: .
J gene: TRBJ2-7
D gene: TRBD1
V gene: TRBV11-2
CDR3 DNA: TGTGCCAGCAGCTCCCGCGCCGGGACAGGGTCCTACGAGCAGTACTTC
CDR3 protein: CASSSRAGTGSYEQYF

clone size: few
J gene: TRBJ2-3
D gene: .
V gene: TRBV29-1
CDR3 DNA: TGCAGCGTCCGCCTCGGCACAGATACGCAGTATTTT
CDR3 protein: CSVRLGTDTQYF

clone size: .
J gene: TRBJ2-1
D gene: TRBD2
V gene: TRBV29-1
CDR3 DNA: TGCAGCGTTGAGGGGGGACTAGCCGTGAACAATGAGCAGTTCTTC
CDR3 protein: CSVEGGLAVNNEQFF

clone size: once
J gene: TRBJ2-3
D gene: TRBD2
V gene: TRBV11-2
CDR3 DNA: TGTGCCAGCAGACGGACTAGCGGGAGTGGAACAGATACGCAGTATTTT
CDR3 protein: CASRRTSGSGTDTQYF

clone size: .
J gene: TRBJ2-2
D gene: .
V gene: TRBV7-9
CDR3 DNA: TGTGCCAGCTCGGGACACTACACCGGGGAGCTGTTTTTT
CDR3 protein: CASSGHYTGELFF

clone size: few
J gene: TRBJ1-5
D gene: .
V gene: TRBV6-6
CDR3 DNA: TGTGCCAGCAGTACTTCAGAGAATCAGCCCCAGCATTTT
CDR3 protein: CASSTSENQPQHF

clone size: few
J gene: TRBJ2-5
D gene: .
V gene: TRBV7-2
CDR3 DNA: TGTGCCAGCAGCTTAGCGCGAGGGGTCCAGCAGACCCAGTACTTC
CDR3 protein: CASSLARGVQQTQYF

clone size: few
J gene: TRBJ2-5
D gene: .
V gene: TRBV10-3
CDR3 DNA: TGTGCCACCGCAGCGGCCGGAGAGACCCAGTACTTC
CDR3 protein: CATAAAGETQYF

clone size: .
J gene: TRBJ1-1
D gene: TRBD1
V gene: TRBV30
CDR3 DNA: TGTGCCTGGAGTTCGTTCGGACAGGGAGAAGCTTTCTTT
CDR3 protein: CAWSSFGQGEAFF

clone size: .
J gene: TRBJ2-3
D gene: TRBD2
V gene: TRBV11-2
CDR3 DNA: TGTGCCAGCAGCGGCCGGGGGGGGGACACAGATACGCAGTATTTT
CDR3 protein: CASSGRGGDTDTQYF

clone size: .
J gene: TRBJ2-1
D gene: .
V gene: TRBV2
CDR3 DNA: TGTGCCAGCAGGTTTGGTAGTAGGTTAAATGAGCAGTTCTTC
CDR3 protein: CASRFGSRLNEQFF

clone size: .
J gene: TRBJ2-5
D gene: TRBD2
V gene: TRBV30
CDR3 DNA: TGTGCCTGGAGTGTGGGACTAGCGGGAGAGGAGACCCAGTACTTC
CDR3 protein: CAWSVGLAGEETQYF

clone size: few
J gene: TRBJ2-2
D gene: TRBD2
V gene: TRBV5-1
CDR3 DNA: TGCGCCAGCAGCAGAGGGACTAGCGGTACGTCCGGGGAGCTGTTTTTT
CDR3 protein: CASSRGTSGTSGELFF

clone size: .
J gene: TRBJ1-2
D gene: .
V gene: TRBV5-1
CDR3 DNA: TGCGCCAGCAGCCCTGGCCGCTTCGGCTACACCTTC
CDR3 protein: CASSPGRFGYTF

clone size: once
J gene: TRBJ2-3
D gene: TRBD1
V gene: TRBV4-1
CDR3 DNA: TGCGCCAGCAGCCAAGTGGTGACAGGGGGCACAGATACGCAGTATTTT
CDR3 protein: CASSQVVTGGTDTQYF

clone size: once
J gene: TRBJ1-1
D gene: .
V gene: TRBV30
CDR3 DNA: TGTGCCTGGACTACAGCTACTAACACTGAAGCTTTCTTT
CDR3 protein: CAWTTATNTEAFF

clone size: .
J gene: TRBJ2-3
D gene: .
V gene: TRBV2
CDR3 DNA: TGTGCCAGCAGTGAATTTACCAGCGGAGGGGGGACTAGCACAGATACGCAGTATTTT
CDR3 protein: CASSEFTSGGGTSTDTQYF

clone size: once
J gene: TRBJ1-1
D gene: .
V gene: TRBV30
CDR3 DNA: TGTGCCTGGAGTAGACTGGCGAACACTGAAGCTTTCTTT
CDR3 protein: CAWSRLANTEAFF

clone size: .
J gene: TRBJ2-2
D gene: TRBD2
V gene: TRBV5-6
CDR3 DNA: TGTGCCAGCATCCCGGGGGGTCTGAACACCGGGGAGCTGTTTTTT
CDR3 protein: CASIPGGLNTGELFF

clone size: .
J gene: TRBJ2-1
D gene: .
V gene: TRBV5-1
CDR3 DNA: TGCGCCAGCAGCTTGTCGGGACTGCACAATGAGCAGTTCTTC
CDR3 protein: CASSLSGLHNEQFF

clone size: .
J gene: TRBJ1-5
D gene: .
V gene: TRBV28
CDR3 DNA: TGTGCCAGCAGTTTATGGAATCAGCCCCAGCATTTT
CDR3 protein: CASSLWNQPQHF

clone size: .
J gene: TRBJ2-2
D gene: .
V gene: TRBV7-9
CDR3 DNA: TGTGCCAGCAGCTTAGATCAGACCGGGGAGCTGTTTTTT
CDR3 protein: CASSLDQTGELFF

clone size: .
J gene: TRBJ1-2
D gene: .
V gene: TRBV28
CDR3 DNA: TGTGCCAGCAGTTTAGGCGGCCGGGTCTTCTATGGCTACACCTTC
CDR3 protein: CASSLGGRVFYGYTF

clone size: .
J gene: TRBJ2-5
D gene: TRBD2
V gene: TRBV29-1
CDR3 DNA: TGCAGCGTTGAAGGAGGTAGCGGGAGATCTCAGTACTTC
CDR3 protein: CSVEGGSGRSQYF

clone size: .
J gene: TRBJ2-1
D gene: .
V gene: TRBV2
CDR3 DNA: TGTGCCAGCAGTCGGATGAGGGATGAGCAGTTCTTC
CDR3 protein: CASSRMRDEQFF

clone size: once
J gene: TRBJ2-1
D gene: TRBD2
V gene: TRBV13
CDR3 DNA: TGTGCCAGCAGCCCTCTAGCGGGGGACGGCAATGAGCAGTTCTTC
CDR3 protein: CASSPLAGDGNEQFF